A selection of T cell receptor beta chains follows, all from one sample in a study of OX40 agonist ivuxolimab in advanced cancers. TCRdb's copy holds only in-frame clones and misses some; the assay was immunoSEQ multiplex PCR. The data hold around 43,000 clones, with about 89% observed a single time. Sequenced here: CD4+ or CD8+ T cells sorted from blood, sampled in a trial of the OX40 agonist ivuxolimab. The source of these receptors is an adult with an advanced solid tumor such as melanoma, head and neck, liver or kidney cancer. Both conserved end residues are part of each CDR3. The D gene is left open where the match is weak. The listing skips clone size in some rows; elsewhere it reads once, few, many or a size class.

-	once	TRBJ1-4	TRBV5-5	TGTGCCAGCAGCTCCCGACAACAGTGGAATGAAAAACTGTTTTTT	CASSSRQQWNEKLFF
-	few	TRBJ2-4	TRBV6-5	TGTGCCAGCAGTTCTGCCTTCGCCAAAAACATTCAGTACTTC	CASSSAFAKNIQYF
-	-	TRBJ1-2	TRBV6-6	TGTGCCAGCATCTACGGGGGAGGGGCCTATGGCTACACCTTC	CASIYGGGAYGYTF
-	-	TRBJ1-4	TRBV2	TGTGCCACGATGGGGGGGATTAATGAAAAACTGTTTTTT	CATMGGINEKLFF
-	-	TRBJ2-7	TRBV9	TGTGCCAGCAGCACAACGGGGAGGGGGGGGGCGAGGGAGCAGTACTTC	CASSTTGRGGAREQYF
TRBD2	-	TRBJ2-7	TRBV2	TGTGCCAGCAGGGACCTAGCGGGGGGGTACTACGAGCAGTACTTC	CASRDLAGGYYEQYF
-	-	TRBJ2-6	TRBV19	TGTGCCAGTAGCCCTCCCGGCAGTCCTTCTGGGGCCAACGTCCTGACTTTC	CASSPPGSPSGANVLTF
-	-	TRBJ1-1	TRBV6-6	TGTGCCAGCCTTACCGGGAATGAAGCTTTCTTT	CASLTGNEAFF
-	-	TRBJ2-2	TRBV6-5	TGTGCCAGCAGTGGAGGGGCGAACACCGGGGAGCTGTTTTTT	CASSGGANTGELFF
-	few	TRBJ1-1	TRBV29-1	TGCAGCGCCTTTTGGACTGAAGCTTTCTTT	CSAFWTEAFF
-	-	TRBJ1-2	TRBV2	TGTGCCAGCAGTGGCGGGGACAACCCGCAGGCGGTTGGCTACACCTTC	CASSGGDNPQAVGYTF
-	-	TRBJ1-2	TRBV6-5	TGTGCCACCAACGGAGCGGGGTTAGCTAACTATGGCTACACCTTC	CATNGAGLANYGYTF
TRBD1	-	TRBJ1-2	TRBV5-6	TGTGCCAGCAGCTCCGGGACAGGAAGCTACACCTTC	CASSSGTGSYTF
-	-	TRBJ2-1	TRBV19	TGTGCCAGTAGCCCAGGACTCGACGAGCAGTTCTTC	CASSPGLDEQFF
TRBD2	-	TRBJ2-2	TRBV4-3	TGCGCCAGCAGCCACCGTGGCGGGGGGGCCCGCGGGGAGCTGTTTTTT	CASSHRGGGARGELFF
-	few	TRBJ2-5	TRBV10-3	TGTGCCATCAGTGAGGACACCACGGCCGAGACCCAGTACTTC	CAISEDTTAETQYF
-	-	TRBJ2-1	TRBV6-1	TGTGCCAGCAGTGATGGGCTAGCCTACAATGAGCAGTTCTTC	CASSDGLAYNEQFF
-	-	TRBJ1-3	TRBV6-5	TGTGCCAGCAGTTTACAGGATCCTACCTCTGGAAACACCATATATTTT	CASSLQDPTSGNTIYF
TRBD1	-	TRBJ1-2	TRBV2	TGTGCCTCTCACAGGGGGCCCGGCTATGGCTACACCTTC	CASHRGPGYGYTF
-	-	TRBJ1-1	TRBV18	TGTGCCAGCTCACAGGGATTGTGGAACACTGAAGCTTTCTTT	CASSQGLWNTEAFF
TRBD1	once	TRBJ2-2	TRBV19	TGTGCCAGTAGTGCCCAGGGGGCCGGGGAGCTGTTTTTT	CASSAQGAGELFF
TRBD1	-	TRBJ2-7	TRBV9	TGTGCCAGCAGCGCGACAGGGGCCCCCTACGAGCAGTACTTC	CASSATGAPYEQYF
-	once	TRBJ2-4	TRBV4-1	TGCGCCAGCAGCCAAGACGGAGAGGGAATCCTAGCCAAAAACATTCAGTACTTC	CASSQDGEGILAKNIQYF
-	-	TRBJ1-6	TRBV28	TGTGCCAGCAGTTTTATGCAGGCGACGAGCTCCTATAATTCACCCCTCCACTTT	CASSFMQATSSYNSPLHF
TRBD1	-	TRBJ2-4	TRBV5-1	TGCGCCAGCAGCTCGGGACAGGGGGGATACATTCAGTACTTC	CASSSGQGGYIQYF
-	-	TRBJ2-5	TRBV12-5	TGTGCTAGTGGTTTGGTCTTAGTGGGGGCCCCGGGAGAGACCCAGTACTTC	CASGLVLVGAPGETQYF
-	-	TRBJ1-1	TRBV7-2	TGTGCCAGCAGCTTAGGGAGCAGCACTGAAGCTTTCTTT	CASSLGSSTEAFF
-	-	TRBJ2-3	TRBV9	TGTGCCAGCAGCGGGGGGGCCCTTGCCGATACGCAGTATTTT	CASSGGALADTQYF
TRBD1	-	TRBJ2-7	TRBV7-8	TGTGCCAGCAGCCGGACAGGGGGTGCCTACGAGCAGTACTTC	CASSRTGGAYEQYF